The sequence of this T cell receptor beta chain was determined in a study of T cell responses to AZD1222 COVID-19 vaccine. Study-wide points: Clonal diversity was possibly underestimated, and the donors were mostly white British, with more females.

TCRdb's table, derived via immunoSEQ multiplex PCR, lists solely in-frame clones and lacks some. The sample records about 68,000 clones, about nine tenths being singletons. As regards this clone: Its antigen is not identified.

Germline CDR1 reads SNHLY; CDR2 reads FYNNEI. V was clipped by 3 bases and J by 2 bases; unmatched bases: 6. The CDR3 consists of 15 residues. The receptor comes from an adult in good health. The input for sequencing was peripheral blood, taken on day 0 of AZD1222 vaccination. The J gene is TRBJ2-7, the V gene TRBV2, with 8 positions matching TRBD2. CDR3 sequence: CASSDHREGTYEQYF. The CDR3 DNA reads as TGTGCCAGCAGTGACCATCGGGAGGGTACCTACGAGCAGTACTTC.